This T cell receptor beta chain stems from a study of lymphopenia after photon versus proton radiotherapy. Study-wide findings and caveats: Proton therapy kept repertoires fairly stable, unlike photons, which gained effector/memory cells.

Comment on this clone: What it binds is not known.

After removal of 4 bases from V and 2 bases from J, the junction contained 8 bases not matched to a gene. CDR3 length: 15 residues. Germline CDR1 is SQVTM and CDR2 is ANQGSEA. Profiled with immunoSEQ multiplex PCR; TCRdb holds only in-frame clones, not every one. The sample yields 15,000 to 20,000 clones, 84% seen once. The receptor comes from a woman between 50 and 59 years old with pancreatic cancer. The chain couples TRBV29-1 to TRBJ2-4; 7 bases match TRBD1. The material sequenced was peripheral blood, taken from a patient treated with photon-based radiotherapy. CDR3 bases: TGCAGCGTTGTAGGAGACAGGGCGACCAAAAACATTCAGTACTTC. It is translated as CSVVGDRATKNIQYF.